The T cell receptor beta chain under discussion was sequenced for a study of T cell repertoires in cytomegalovirus infection. At the level of the study: Through public TCR beta signatures, both CMV infection and matching HLA type were indicated. General observations from the study: Dominating the ex vivo response were TCR beta clonotypes that were CMV-specific and HLA-C-restricted.

Trimming took off 2 bases at V and 5 bases at J, with 4 bases between the two ends. Germline CDR1 reads SEHNR; CDR2 reads FQNEAQ (reference sequence). CDR3 length: 12 residues. This clonotype was recorded many times. The antigen is unknown. TCRdb called the reads again in MiXCR, with one record for every CDR3 protein. The sample carries under 300,000 distinct CDR3 sequences, approximately 13% recorded once. Material: PBMCs. J is TRBJ1-5 and V is TRBV7-9, with D uncertain. This sequence originates from a human donor in good health (CMV status not recorded). Some clones in this sample may be carry-over from other donors' samples. The CDR3, as DNA: TGTGCCAGCAGCTTATGGGATCAGCCCCAGCATTTT. Amino acid sequence: CASSLWDQPQHF.